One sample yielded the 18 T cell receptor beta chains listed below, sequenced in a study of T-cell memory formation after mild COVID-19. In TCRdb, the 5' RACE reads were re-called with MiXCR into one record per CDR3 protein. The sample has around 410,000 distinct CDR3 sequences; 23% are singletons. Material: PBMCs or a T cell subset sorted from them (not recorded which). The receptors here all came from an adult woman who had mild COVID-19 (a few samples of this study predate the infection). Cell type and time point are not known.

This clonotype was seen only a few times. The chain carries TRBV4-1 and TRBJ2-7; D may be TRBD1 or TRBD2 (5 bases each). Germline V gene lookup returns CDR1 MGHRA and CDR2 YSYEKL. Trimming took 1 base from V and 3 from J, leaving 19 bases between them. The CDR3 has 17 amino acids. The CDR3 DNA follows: TGCGCCAGCAGCCAAGTCGGGCTAAGGGGACCACACTACGAGCAGTACTTC. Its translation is CASSQVGLRGPHYEQYF.

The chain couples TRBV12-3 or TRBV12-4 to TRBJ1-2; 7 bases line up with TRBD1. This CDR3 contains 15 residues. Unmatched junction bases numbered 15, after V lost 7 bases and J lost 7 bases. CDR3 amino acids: CASTNVDRRVGGYTF. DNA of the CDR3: TGTGCCAGCACCAACGTGGACAGGAGGGTTGGTGGCTACACCTTC.

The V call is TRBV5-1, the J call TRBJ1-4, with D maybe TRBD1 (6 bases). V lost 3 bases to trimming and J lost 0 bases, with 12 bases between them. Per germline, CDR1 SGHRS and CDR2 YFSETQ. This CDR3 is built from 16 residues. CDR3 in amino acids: CASSYGQPATNEKLFF. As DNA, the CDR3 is TGCGCCAGCAGCTACGGACAGCCCGCAACTAATGAAAAACTGTTTTTT.

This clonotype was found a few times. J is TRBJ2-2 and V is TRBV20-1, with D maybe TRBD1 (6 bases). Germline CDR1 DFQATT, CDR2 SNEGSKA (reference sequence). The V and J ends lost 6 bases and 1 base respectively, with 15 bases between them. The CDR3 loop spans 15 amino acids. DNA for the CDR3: TGCAGTGCCAGGAGACAGGAGATGAACACCGGGGAGCTGTTTTTT. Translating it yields CSARRQEMNTGELFF.

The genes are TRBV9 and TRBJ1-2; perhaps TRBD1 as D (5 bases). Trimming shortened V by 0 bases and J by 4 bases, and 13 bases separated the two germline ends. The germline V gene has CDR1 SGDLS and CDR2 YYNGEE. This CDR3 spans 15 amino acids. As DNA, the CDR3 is TGTGCCAGCAGCGTAGACGCTGGGGGGGTCTATGGCTACACCTTC. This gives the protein CASSVDAGGVYGYTF.

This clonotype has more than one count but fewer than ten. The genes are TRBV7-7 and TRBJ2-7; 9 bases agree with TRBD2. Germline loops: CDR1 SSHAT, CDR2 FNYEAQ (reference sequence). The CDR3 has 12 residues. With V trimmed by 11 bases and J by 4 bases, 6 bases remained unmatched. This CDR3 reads CAGAGGMYEQYF. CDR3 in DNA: TGTGCCGGGGCGGGAGGGATGTACGAGCAGTACTTC. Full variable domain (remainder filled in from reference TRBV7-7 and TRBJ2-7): GAGVSQSPRYKVTKRGQDVTLRCDPISSHATLYWYQQALGQGPEFLTYFNYEAQPDKSGLPSDRFSAERPEGSISTLTIQRTEQRDSAMYRCAGAGGMYEQYFGPGTRLTVT.

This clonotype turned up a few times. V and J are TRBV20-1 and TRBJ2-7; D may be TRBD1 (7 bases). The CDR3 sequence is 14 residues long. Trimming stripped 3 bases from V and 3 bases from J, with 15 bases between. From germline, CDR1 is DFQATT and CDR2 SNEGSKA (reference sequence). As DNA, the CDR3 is TGCAGTGCTAGGGAGGACAGGAGGGACTACGAGCAGTACTTC. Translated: CSAREDRRDYEQYF.

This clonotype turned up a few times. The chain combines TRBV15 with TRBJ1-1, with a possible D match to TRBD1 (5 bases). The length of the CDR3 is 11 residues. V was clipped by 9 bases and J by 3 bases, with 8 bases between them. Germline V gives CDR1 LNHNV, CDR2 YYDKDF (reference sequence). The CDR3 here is CATRGDTEAFF. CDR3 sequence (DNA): TGTGCCACAAGGGGAGACACTGAAGCTTTCTTT. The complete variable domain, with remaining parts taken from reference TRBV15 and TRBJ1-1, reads DAMVIQNPRYQVTQFGKPVTLSCSQTLNHNVMYWYQQKSSQAPKLLFHYYDKDFNNEADTPDNFQSRRPNTSFCFLDIRSPGLGDTAMYLCATRGDTEAFFGQGTRLTVV.

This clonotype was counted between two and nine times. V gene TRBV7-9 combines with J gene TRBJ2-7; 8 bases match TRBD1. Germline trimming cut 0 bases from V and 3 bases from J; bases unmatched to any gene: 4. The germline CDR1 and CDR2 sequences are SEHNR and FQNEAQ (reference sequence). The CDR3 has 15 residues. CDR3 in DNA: TGTGCCAGCAGCTTAGCTGGACAGGGTTACTACGAGCAGTACTTC. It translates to CASSLAGQGYYEQYF.

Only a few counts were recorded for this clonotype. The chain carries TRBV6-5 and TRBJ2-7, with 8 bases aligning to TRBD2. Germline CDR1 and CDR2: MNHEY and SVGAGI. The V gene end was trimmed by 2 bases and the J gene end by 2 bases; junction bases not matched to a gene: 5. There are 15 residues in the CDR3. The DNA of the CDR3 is TGTGCCAGCAGTTACGGTGGCGGGGGGACCTACGAGCAGTACTTC. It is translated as CASSYGGGGTYEQYF.

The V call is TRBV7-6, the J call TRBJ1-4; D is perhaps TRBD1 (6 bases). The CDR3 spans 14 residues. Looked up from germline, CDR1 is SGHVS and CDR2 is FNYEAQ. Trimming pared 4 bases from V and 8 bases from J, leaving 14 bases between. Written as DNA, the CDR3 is TGTGCCAGCAGCTCCACACAGGGTGAGGAAAAACTGTTTTTT. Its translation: CASSSTQGEEKLFF.

CDR3 coding DNA: TGCAGTGCTAGATACTCCACCGGGACTAGCGGGAGTCTAGGTACGCAGTATTTT. It encodes CSARYSTGTSGSLGTQYF. The chain combines TRBV20-1 with TRBJ2-3, with TRBD2 matching over 14 bases. The J segment lost 8 bases and the V segment lost 2 bases, leaving 15 bases of the junction unmatched. This CDR3 spans 18 amino acids. Germline V gene lookup returns CDR1 DFQATT and CDR2 SNEGSKA (reference sequence).

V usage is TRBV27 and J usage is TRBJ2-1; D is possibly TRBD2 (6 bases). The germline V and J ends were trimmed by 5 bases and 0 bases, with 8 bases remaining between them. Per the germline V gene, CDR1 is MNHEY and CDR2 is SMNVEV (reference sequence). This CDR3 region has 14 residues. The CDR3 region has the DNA TGTGCCAGCAGTGGCGGGGTCTCCTACAATGAGCAGTTCTTC. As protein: CASSGGVSYNEQFF.

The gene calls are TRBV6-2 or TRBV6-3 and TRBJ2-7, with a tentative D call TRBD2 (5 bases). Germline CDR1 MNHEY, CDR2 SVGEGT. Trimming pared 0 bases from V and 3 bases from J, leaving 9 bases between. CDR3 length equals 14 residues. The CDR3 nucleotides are TGTGCCAGCAGTTACTCTAGCGACCACTACGAGCAGTACTTC. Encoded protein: CASSYSSDHYEQYF.

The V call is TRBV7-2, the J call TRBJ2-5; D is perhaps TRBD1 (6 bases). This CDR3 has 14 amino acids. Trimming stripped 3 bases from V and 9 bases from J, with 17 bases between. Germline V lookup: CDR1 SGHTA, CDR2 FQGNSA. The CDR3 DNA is TGTGCCAGCAGCTTCACACAGGTGTCAGGGGCCCAGTACTTC. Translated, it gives CASSFTQVSGAQYF.

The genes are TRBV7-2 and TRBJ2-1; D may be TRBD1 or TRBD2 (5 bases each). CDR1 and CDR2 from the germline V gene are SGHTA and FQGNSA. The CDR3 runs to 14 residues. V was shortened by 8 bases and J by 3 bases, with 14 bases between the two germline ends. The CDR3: CASCVGTGYNEQFF. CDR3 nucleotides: TGTGCCAGCTGCGTAGGGACCGGCTACAATGAGCAGTTCTTC. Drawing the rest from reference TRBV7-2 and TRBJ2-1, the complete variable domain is GAGVSQSPSNKVTEKGKDVELRCDPISGHTALYWYRQSLGQGLEFLIYFQGNSAPDKSGLPSDRFSAERTGGSVSTLTIQRTQQEDSAVYLCASCVGTGYNEQFFGPGTRLTVL.

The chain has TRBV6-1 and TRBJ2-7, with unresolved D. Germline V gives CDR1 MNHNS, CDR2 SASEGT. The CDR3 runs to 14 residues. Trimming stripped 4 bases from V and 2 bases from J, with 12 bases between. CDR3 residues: CASSVVAWTYEQYF. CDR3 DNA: TGTGCCAGCAGTGTTGTAGCATGGACCTACGAGCAGTACTTC.

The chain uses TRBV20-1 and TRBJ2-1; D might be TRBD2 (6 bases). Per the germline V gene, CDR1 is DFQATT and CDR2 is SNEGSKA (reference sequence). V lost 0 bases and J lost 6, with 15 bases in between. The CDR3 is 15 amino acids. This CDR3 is CSARDTLAGANEQFF. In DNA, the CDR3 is TGCAGTGCTAGAGACACACTAGCTGGGGCCAATGAGCAGTTCTTC.